This is a list of T cell receptor beta chains from one sample in a study of spatial heterogeneity in lung cancer. A single record per CDR3 protein comes from TCRdb applying MiXCR to the 5' RACE reads. In the table there are 2,400 or so distinct CDR3 sequences, 8% of which are singletons. The sample here was lung tumor tissue, taken at surgery. These receptors were obtained from a female donor with early-stage non-small cell lung cancer. Both conserved end residues are part of each CDR3. The D gene is left open where the match is weak. Clone size is given for some rows only: seen once, a few or many times, or a class if the clone is expanded.

V	J	D	size	CDR3	DNA
TRBV19	TRBJ1-1	NA	medium-sized	CASRNTWGAEAFF	TGTGCCAGTAGAAATACATGGGGAGCTGAAGCTTTCTTT
TRBV2	TRBJ2-5	NA	medium-sized	CASSDTGQGGTQYF	TGTGCCAGCAGTGATACGGGGCAGGGCGGGACCCAGTACTTC
TRBV4-2	TRBJ1-2	TRBD1	medium-sized	CASSPRPGQGIKLYGYTF	TGTGCCAGCAGCCCACGGCCGGGACAGGGGATAAAACTGTATGGCTACACCTTC
TRBV7-2	TRBJ2-7	NA	medium-sized	CASSSPGTLSYEQYF	TGTGCCAGCAGCTCCCCGGGGACTCTTTCTTACGAGCAGTACTTC
TRBV24-1	TRBJ2-5	NA	medium-sized	CATSDSSPQETQYF	TGTGCCACCAGTGATTCCAGTCCCCAAGAGACCCAGTACTTC
TRBV30	TRBJ1-1	NA	medium-sized	CAWSRGLEAFF	TGTGCCTGGAGCCGGGGACTGGAAGCTTTCTTT
TRBV5-1	TRBJ2-1	NA	many	CASSFGGYRNNEQFF	TGCGCCAGCAGCTTCGGGGGATACCGAAACAATGAGCAGTTCTTC
TRBV7-2	TRBJ1-5	NA	few	CASSFDSTSNQPQHF	TGTGCCAGCAGCTTTGATTCAACTAGCAATCAGCCCCAGCATTTT
TRBV6-1	TRBJ2-7	TRBD2	many	CATLTSGRAYEQYF	TGTGCCACACTAACTAGCGGGAGGGCCTACGAGCAGTACTTC
TRBV20-1	TRBJ2-1	TRBD2	medium-sized	CSARDPSGRSGGHRGYEQFF	TGCAGTGCTAGAGACCCTAGCGGGAGATCGGGTGGCCATCGGGGTTATGAGCAGTTCTTC
TRBV9	TRBJ2-1	TRBD2	medium-sized	CASSPGTSGSSYNEQFF	TGTGCCAGCAGCCCAGGGACTAGCGGGAGCTCCTACAATGAGCAGTTCTTC
TRBV6-2/TRBV6-3	TRBJ2-3	TRBD2	medium-sized	CASSYPAGGRDTQYF	TGTGCCAGCAGTTACCCGGCGGGGGGGCGAGATACGCAGTATTTT
TRBV20-1	TRBJ1-1	NA	medium-sized	CSAQDPVNTEAFF	TGCAGTGCCCAAGACCCAGTGAACACTGAAGCTTTCTTT
TRBV28	TRBJ1-5	TRBD1	many	CASSAQGASNQPQHF	TGTGCCAGCAGTGCCCAGGGGGCAAGCAATCAGCCCCAGCATTTT
TRBV11-3	TRBJ1-1	NA	NA	CASSLQRSTEAFF	TGTGCCAGCAGCTTACAACGGTCCACTGAAGCTTTCTTT
TRBV19	TRBJ2-2	TRBD1	large	CASTPGDRSRTTGELFF	TGTGCCAGTACCCCCGGGGACAGGAGTCGTACCACCGGGGAGCTGTTTTTT
TRBV12-3/TRBV12-4	TRBJ2-1	NA	medium-sized	CASSLIATEQFF	TGTGCCAGCAGTTTGATAGCGACTGAGCAGTTCTTC
TRBV6-2/TRBV6-3	TRBJ2-2	NA	few	CASSYGEVATGELFF	TGTGCCAGCAGTTACGGGGAAGTAGCAACCGGGGAGCTGTTTTTT
TRBV2	TRBJ2-3	NA	many	CASSARSTDTQYF	TGTGCCAGCAGTGCTAGGAGCACAGATACGCAGTATTTT
TRBV9	TRBJ1-5	TRBD1	medium-sized	CASEGTVENQPQHF	TGTGCCAGCGAGGGGACAGTAGAGAATCAGCCCCAGCATTTT
TRBV20-1	TRBJ2-3	NA	many	CSARDFGRAGDTQYF	TGCAGTGCTAGAGATTTCGGTAGAGCGGGAGATACGCAGTATTTT
TRBV19	TRBJ1-2	NA	medium-sized	CASSISLGESGYTF	TGTGCCAGTAGTATCTCCCTCGGGGAAAGTGGCTACACCTTC
TRBV7-8	TRBJ2-1	TRBD2	medium-sized	CASRSGLAGYNEQFF	TGTGCCAGCAGAAGTGGACTAGCGGGATACAATGAGCAGTTCTTC
TRBV6-6	TRBJ2-5	NA	medium-sized	CASSRLVGTQYF	TGTGCCAGCTCTCGCCTGGTAGGGACCCAGTACTTC
TRBV18	TRBJ2-5	NA	NA	CASSSYRALQETQYF	TGTGCCAGCTCATCCTATAGGGCCCTCCAAGAGACCCAGTACTTC
TRBV18	TRBJ1-2	NA	few	CASSPGSQYGYTF	TGTGCCAGCTCACCAGGGTCACAGTATGGCTACACCTTC
TRBV27	TRBJ2-2	TRBD1	many	CASSLSWGQGAAGELFF	TGTGCCAGCAGTTTAAGCTGGGGACAGGGGGCCGCCGGGGAGCTGTTTTTT
TRBV24-1	TRBJ2-2	TRBD2	many	CATSDPGLAGVTNTGELFF	TGTGCCACCAGTGATCCGGGACTAGCGGGAGTAACGAACACCGGGGAGCTGTTTTTT
TRBV7-2	TRBJ2-5	TRBD2	few	CASSSGRQETQYF	TGTGCCAGCAGCTCCGGGAGGCAAGAGACCCAGTACTTC
TRBV20-1	TRBJ2-3	TRBD1	medium-sized	CSARGPRGLSTDTQYF	TGCAGTGCTAGAGGACCGAGGGGGCTGAGCACAGATACGCAGTATTTT
TRBV7-3	TRBJ1-1	TRBD1	many	CASSYHRGTEAFF	TGTGCCAGCAGCTACCACAGGGGTACTGAAGCTTTCTTT
TRBV28	TRBJ2-3	NA	medium-sized	CASSPPSAFTDTQYF	TGTGCCAGCAGTCCCCCTAGCGCTTTCACAGATACGCAGTATTTT
TRBV19	TRBJ2-2	TRBD1	medium-sized	CASRTRGLGDGELFF	TGTGCCAGTAGAACCAGGGGGCTTGGTGACGGGGAGCTGTTTTTT
TRBV3-1	TRBJ2-3	NA	many	CASSPGASGRTDTQYF	TGTGCCAGCAGCCCGGGGGCTAGCGGACGCACAGATACGCAGTATTTT
TRBV12-3/TRBV12-4	TRBJ1-1	NA	NA	CASSFWGAGGTEAFF	TGTGCCAGCAGTTTTTGGGGGGCCGGCGGGACTGAAGCTTTCTTT
TRBV12-3/TRBV12-4	TRBJ1-2	TRBD1	medium-sized	CASSLRDRGYGYTF	TGTGCCAGCAGTTTACGGGACAGGGGCTATGGCTACACCTTC
TRBV20-1	TRBJ2-5	NA	medium-sized	CSARAFGQPQETQYF	TGCAGTGCTAGAGCCTTTGGACAGCCCCAAGAGACCCAGTACTTC
TRBV28	TRBJ2-7	TRBD1	large	CASSPRTGNFYEQYF	TGTGCCAGCAGTCCTAGGACAGGGAACTTCTACGAGCAGTACTTC
TRBV20-1	TRBJ2-7	NA	few	CSASKTSSSYEQYF	TGCAGTGCTAGTAAGACATCGAGCTCCTACGAGCAGTACTTC
TRBV7-6	TRBJ2-7	NA	medium-sized	CASSLTPPSDRSYEQYF	TGTGCCAGCAGCTTAACCCCCCCTTCCGATAGATCCTACGAGCAGTACTTC
TRBV6-5	TRBJ2-5	NA	many	CASSPIGGLIQETQYF	TGTGCCAGCAGTCCAATCGGAGGTCTTATCCAAGAGACCCAGTACTTC
TRBV12-3/TRBV12-4	TRBJ2-5	NA	large	CASSLVRETQYF	TGTGCCAGCAGTTTAGTAAGGGAGACCCAGTACTTC
TRBV2	TRBJ2-7	NA	medium-sized	CASSEAWQGVEQYF	TGTGCCAGCAGTGAAGCATGGCAAGGAGTGGAGCAGTACTTC
TRBV27	TRBJ1-1	TRBD1	large	CASSSYRGNTEAFF	TGTGCCAGCAGTTCCTACAGGGGGAACACTGAAGCTTTCTTT
TRBV7-2	TRBJ1-2	NA	NA	CASSLAPGDGYGYTF	TGTGCCAGCAGCTTAGCGCCGGGGGACGGCTATGGCTACACCTTC
TRBV7-9	TRBJ1-2	TRBD1	medium-sized	CASSLRRQGDDYGYTF	TGTGCCAGCAGCTTAAGGCGACAGGGGGACGACTATGGCTACACCTTC
TRBV20-1	TRBJ2-3	TRBD2	medium-sized	CSAPSSGRAGYTDTQYF	TGCAGTGCTCCTTCAAGCGGGAGGGCCGGTTACACAGATACGCAGTATTTT
TRBV5-5	TRBJ2-3	NA	medium-sized	CASSPTVERTQYF	TGTGCCAGCAGCCCGACGGTAGAGAGGACGCAGTATTTT